This TCR beta chain was profiled in a study of chemoradiotherapy in HPV16-positive cancers. Sequenced by immunoSEQ multiplex PCR; TCRdb stores in-frame clones only, minus some. This sample carries approximately 23,000 clones, around 75% of them seen once, and the ten largest clones take roughly 2.5%. The clonotype comes from a human donor with HPV-associated anogenital cancer. Sampling took place from a patient who underwent chemoradiotherapy.

The CDR3 DNA reads as TGTGCCAGCAGTGAGACAGGCGACGCAGATACGCAGTATTTT. Translating it yields CASSETGDADTQYF. V usage is TRBV6-4 and J usage is TRBJ2-3, with TRBD1 as a possible D gene (6 bases). The CDR3 length is 14 residues. Trimming cost V 3 bases and J 4 bases, with 11 bases left between them. Per the germline V gene, CDR1 is MRHNA and CDR2 is SNTAGT.